One sample yielded the 8 T cell receptor beta chains listed below, sequenced in a study of control samples from healthy donors and cancer patients (TCRdb year 2020). Receptor libraries were prepared by the immunoSEQ multiplex PCR assay. The table comes from immuneACCESS by way of TCRdb, which keeps in-frame sequences with V and J called. Part of the clones is missing from these tables; in studies checked, under half for an unresolved V gene and the rest for unknown reasons. Present in this sample are over 75,000 clones, 91% of which were seen just once. Around a sixth of the sample lies in the top ten. Sequencing input: blood. These TCRs come from a man aged 25 to 40 in good health.

This rearrangement joins TRBV18 to TRBJ2-7; D remains ambiguous. CDR1 and CDR2 (germline): KGHSH, LQKENI. This CDR3 has 12 amino acids. The V end lost 6 bases, the J end lost 2 bases, and 8 bases lay between the germline ends. The DNA of the CDR3 is TGTGCCAGCTCCGGGCCGGCCTACGAGCAGTACTTC. Amino acid sequence: CASSGPAYEQYF.

The chain is built from TRBV28 and TRBJ2-7; D not certain. The germline CDR1 and CDR2 sequences are MDHEN and SYDVKM. The V and J ends lost 3 bases and 2 bases respectively, with 11 bases between them. The CDR3 extends over 14 amino acids. In DNA, the CDR3 is TGTGCCAGCAGTTTTCGGTGGTTCACCTACGAGCAGTACTTC. Translated: CASSFRWFTYEQYF.

The V call is TRBV28, the J call TRBJ1-2; 7 bases match TRBD1. The CDR3 extends over 14 amino acids. Germline V gives CDR1 MDHEN, CDR2 SYDVKM. V was clipped by 3 bases and J by 2 bases; unmatched bases: 3. The CDR3: CASSFGTENYGYTF. CDR3 nucleotides: TGTGCCAGCAGTTTCGGGACAGAAAACTATGGCTACACCTTC.

The chain recombines TRBV29-1 with TRBJ2-7; TRBD2 agrees at 9 bases. The V gene end was trimmed by 4 bases and the J gene end by 5 bases; junction bases not matched to a gene: 6. Germline V gene lookup returns CDR1 SQVTM and CDR2 ANQGSEA. The CDR3 loop spans 13 amino acids. CDR3 DNA sequence: TGCAGCGTTGTCATAGCGGGAGTCCACGAGCAGTACTTC. Its translation: CSVVIAGVHEQYF.

V gene TRBV10-2 combines with J gene TRBJ1-5; D is undetermined. Trimming stripped 2 bases from V and 0 bases from J, with 20 bases between. The CDR3 runs 19 residues. The germline CDR1 and CDR2 sequences are WSHSY and SAAADI. The CDR3 loop reads CASSEDGDWAGYSNQPQHF. The CDR3 nucleotides read TGCGCCAGCAGTGAGGACGGCGACTGGGCCGGTTATAGCAATCAGCCCCAGCATTTT.

The gene calls are TRBV13 and TRBJ2-7, with 9 bases matching TRBD1. This CDR3 comprises 14 residues. Unmatched junction bases numbered 4, after V lost 5 bases and J lost 2 bases. CDR1 and CDR2 from the germline V gene are PRHDT and FYEKMQ (reference sequence). CDR3 sequence reads: CASSITGGPYEQYF. Written as DNA, the CDR3 is TGTGCCAGCAGCATTACAGGGGGCCCCTACGAGCAGTACTTC.

The chain joins TRBV15 to TRBJ1-4, with TRBD1 identical over 10 bases. The V and J ends lost 5 bases and 7 bases, in that order; junction bases with no gene match: 10. The germline V gene has CDR1 LNHNV and CDR2 YYDKDF (reference sequence). CDR3 length: 16 amino acids. The CDR3 here is CATSPRPTGGGEKLFF. CDR3 nucleotide sequence: TGTGCCACCAGCCCCCGTCCGACAGGGGGCGGTGAAAAACTGTTTTTT.

The chain carries TRBV30 and TRBJ2-3; 11 bases are shared with TRBD2. This CDR3 region has 14 residues. V shed 3 bases, J shed 3 bases, and the junction held 2 bases outside the gene matches. Germline V gives CDR1 GTSNPN, CDR2 SVGIG (reference sequence). The CDR3 loop is CAWSLAGGTDTQYF. The CDR3 DNA reads as TGTGCCTGGAGCCTAGCGGGAGGTACAGATACGCAGTATTTT.